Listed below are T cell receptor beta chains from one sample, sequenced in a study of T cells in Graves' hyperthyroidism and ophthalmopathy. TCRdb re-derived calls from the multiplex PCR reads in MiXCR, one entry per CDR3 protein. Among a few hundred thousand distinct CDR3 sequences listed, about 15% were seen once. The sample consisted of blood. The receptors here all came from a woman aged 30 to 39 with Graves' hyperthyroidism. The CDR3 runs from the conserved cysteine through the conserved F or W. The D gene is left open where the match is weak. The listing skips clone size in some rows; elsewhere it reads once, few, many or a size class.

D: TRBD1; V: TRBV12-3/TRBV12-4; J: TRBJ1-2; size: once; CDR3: CASSLEGTGYYGYTF; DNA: TGTGCCAGCAGTTTAGAGGGGACAGGGTACTATGGCTACACCTTC
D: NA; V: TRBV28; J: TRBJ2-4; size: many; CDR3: CASSLPRTGTPIQYF; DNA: TGTGCCAGCAGTCTCCCTCGGACGGGTACGCCCATTCAGTACTTC
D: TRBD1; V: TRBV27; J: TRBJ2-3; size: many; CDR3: CASGTGGRVGTDTQYF; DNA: TGTGCCAGCGGGACAGGAGGACGGGTGGGCACAGATACGCAGTATTTT
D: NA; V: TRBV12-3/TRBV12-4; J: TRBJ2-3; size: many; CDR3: CASSFFRRSGDTQYF; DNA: TGTGCCAGCAGTTTTTTTAGACGCTCTGGAGATACGCAGTATTTT
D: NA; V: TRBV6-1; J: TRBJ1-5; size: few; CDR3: CASSKSGNQPQHF; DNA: TGTGCCAGCAGCAAGAGTGGCAATCAGCCCCAGCATTTT
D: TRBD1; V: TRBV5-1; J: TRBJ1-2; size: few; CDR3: CASSLTGGANGYTF; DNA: TGCGCCAGCAGCTTGACAGGGGGCGCAAATGGCTACACCTTC
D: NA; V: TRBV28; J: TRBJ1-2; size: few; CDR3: CASRGGYTF; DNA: TGTGCCAGCCGAGGAGGCTACACCTTC
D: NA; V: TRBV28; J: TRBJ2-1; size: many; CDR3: CASRPEAGNNEQFF; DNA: TGTGCCAGCAGACCGGAGGCAGGGAACAATGAGCAGTTCTTC
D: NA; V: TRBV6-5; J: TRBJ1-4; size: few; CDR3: CASSYASRGGNNEKLFF; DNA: TGTGCCAGCAGTTACGCGTCTCGCGGTGGGAATAATGAAAAACTGTTTTTT
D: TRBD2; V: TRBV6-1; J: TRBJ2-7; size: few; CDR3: CASSQSGRPHYEQYF; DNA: TGTGCCAGCAGCCAAAGCGGGAGGCCCCACTACGAGCAGTACTTC
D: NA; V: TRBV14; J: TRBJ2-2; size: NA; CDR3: CASSQPGSLTGELFF; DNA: TGTGCCAGCAGCCAGCCAGGGTCCCTCACCGGGGAGCTGTTTTTT
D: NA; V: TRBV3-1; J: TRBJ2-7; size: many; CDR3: CASSHSTGTREQYF; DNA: TGTGCCAGCAGCCATAGCACAGGGACTCGCGAGCAGTACTTC
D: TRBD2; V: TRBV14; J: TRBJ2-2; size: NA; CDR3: CASSRLAGVVTGELFF; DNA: TGTGCCAGCAGCCGGCTAGCGGGAGTAGTCACCGGGGAGCTGTTTTTT
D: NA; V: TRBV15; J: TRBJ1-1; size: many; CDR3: CATSRDWGEGTEAFF; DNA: TGTGCCACCAGCAGAGATTGGGGCGAGGGCACTGAAGCTTTCTTT
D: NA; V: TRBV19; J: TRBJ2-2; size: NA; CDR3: CASSTEGNTGELFF; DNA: TGTGCCAGTAGTACCGAGGGAAACACCGGGGAGCTGTTTTTT
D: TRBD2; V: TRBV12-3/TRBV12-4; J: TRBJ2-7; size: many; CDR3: CASSFWTGLAGGLYEQYF; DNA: TGTGCCAGCAGTTTTTGGACGGGTCTAGCGGGAGGACTCTACGAGCAGTACTTC
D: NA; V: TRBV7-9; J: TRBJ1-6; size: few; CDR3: CASSLGVSYNSPLHF; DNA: TGTGCCAGCAGCTTGGGGGTATCCTATAATTCACCCCTCCACTTT
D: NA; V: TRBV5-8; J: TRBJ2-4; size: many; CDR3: CASSLVREAIQYF; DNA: TGTGCCAGCAGCTTGGTTAGGGAGGCCATTCAGTACTTC
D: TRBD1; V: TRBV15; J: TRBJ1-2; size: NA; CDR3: CATSREPRQGADGYTF; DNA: TGTGCCACCAGCAGAGAGCCTCGACAGGGGGCGGATGGCTACACCTTC
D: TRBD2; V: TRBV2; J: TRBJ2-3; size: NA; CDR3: CASSGLAGVNTDTQYF; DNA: TGTGCCAGCAGTGGACTAGCGGGAGTGAACACAGATACGCAGTATTTT
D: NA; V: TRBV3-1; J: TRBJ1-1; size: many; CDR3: CASSFDTNTEAFF; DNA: TGTGCCAGCAGCTTTGACACGAACACTGAAGCTTTCTTT
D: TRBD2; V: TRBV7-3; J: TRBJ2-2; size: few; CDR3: CASSPHLAGGSNTGELFF; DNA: TGTGCCAGCAGCCCCCATCTAGCGGGAGGATCGAACACCGGGGAGCTGTTTTTT
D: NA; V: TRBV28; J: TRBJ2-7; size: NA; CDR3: CATTSIEGYEQYF; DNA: TGTGCCACTACTTCCATAGAGGGGTACGAGCAGTACTTC
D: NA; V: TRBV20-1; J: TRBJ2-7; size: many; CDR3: CSARERGSYEQYF; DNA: TGCAGTGCTAGAGAGCGGGGCTCCTACGAGCAGTACTTC
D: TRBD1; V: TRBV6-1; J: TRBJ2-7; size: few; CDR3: CASSGGQGMTYEQYF; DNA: TGTGCCAGCAGCGGGGGACAGGGGATGACCTACGAGCAGTACTTC
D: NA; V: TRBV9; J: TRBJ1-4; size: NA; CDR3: CASSVEGQPNEKLFF; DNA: TGTGCCAGCAGCGTAGAGGGGCAGCCCAATGAAAAACTGTTTTTT
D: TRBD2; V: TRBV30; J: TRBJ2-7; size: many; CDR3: CAWSVSAGASSYEQYF; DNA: TGTGCCTGGAGTGTCTCAGCGGGAGCTAGCTCCTACGAGCAGTACTTC
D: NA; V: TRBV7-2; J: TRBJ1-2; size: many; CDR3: CASSPPVPNGGYTF; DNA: TGTGCCAGCAGCCCACCAGTTCCCAATGGCGGCTACACCTTC